What follows are 3 T cell receptor beta chains derived from one specimen sequenced in a study of blood T cell repertoires in COVID-19. TCRdb keeps only in-frame clones here, not all; method: immunoSEQ multiplex PCR. This sample carries about 65,000 clones, 80% to 95% of them seen once, and the ten largest clones take about 3.1%. Sequencing input: peripheral blood. These receptors were obtained from a man between 70 and 80 years old with active COVID-19.

This chain uses TRBV7-2 with TRBJ2-2, with 9 bases identical to TRBD2. Per the germline V gene, CDR1 is SGHTA and CDR2 is FQGNSA. This CDR3 has 15 amino acids. V trimming: 7 bases; J trimming: 0 bases; junction bases outside the gene matches: 3. CDR3 region: CASTRGGTNTGELFF. CDR3 DNA sequence: TGTGCCAGCACGCGGGGGGGGACGAACACCGGGGAGCTGTTTTTT.

The chain has TRBV7-2 and TRBJ2-5; D uncertain. In germline, CDR1 is SGHTA, CDR2 FQGNSA. The V end was cut by 0 bases, the J end by 5 bases, with 10 bases between. The CDR3 totals 14 residues. CDR3 sequence: CASSLAGQRETQYF. Written as DNA, the CDR3 is TGTGCCAGCAGCTTAGCGGGCCAAAGGGAGACCCAGTACTTC.

This chain connects TRBV10-2 to TRBJ1-3; a weak D match, TRBD1 (6 bases). The germline V gene encodes CDR1 WSHSY and CDR2 SAAADI. The CDR3 consists of 14 residues. Trimming stripped 2 bases from V and 3 bases from J, with 8 bases between. CDR3 amino acids: CASSEPDSGNTIYF. CDR3 DNA: TGCGCCAGCAGTGAGCCGGACAGTGGAAACACCATATATTTT.